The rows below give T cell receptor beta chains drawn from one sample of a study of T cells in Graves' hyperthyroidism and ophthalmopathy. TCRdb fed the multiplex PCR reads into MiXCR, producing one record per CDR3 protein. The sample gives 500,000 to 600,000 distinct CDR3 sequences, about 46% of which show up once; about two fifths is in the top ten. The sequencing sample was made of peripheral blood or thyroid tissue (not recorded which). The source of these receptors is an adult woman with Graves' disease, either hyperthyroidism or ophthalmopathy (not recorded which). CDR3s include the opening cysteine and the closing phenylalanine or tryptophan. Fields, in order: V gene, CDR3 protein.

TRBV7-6 CASSLRQAGGVETQYF
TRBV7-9 CASSSSGLGEQYF
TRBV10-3 CAISARQVSEQFF
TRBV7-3 CASSLRRGSGYTF
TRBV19 CASGRLNSPLHF
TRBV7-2 CASKRPQTNTGEQYF
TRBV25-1 CASSRQQVATGELFF
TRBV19 CASSGGTTGDQPQHF
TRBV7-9 CASSQGMTGGSPLHF
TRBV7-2 CASSYQPRGSSPLHF
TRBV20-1 CSAKAGTGPVETQYF
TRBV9 CASSSPSGRGDSPLHF
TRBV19 CASRSGTGEDEQYF
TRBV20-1 CSARDMQGRETQYF
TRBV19 CAWTSAEEEAGELFF
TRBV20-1 CSARPRSSMNTEAFF
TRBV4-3 CASSQVSGQSYKQYF
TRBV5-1 CASSDLYGRAYEQYF
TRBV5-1 CASNTASGSHEQYF
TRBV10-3 CAINSGGTYGYTF
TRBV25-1 CASRSGGPSEQYF
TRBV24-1 CATSTGGQSNEQFF
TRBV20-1 CSIGRDRTEAFF
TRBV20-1 CSATNITRDTSGDDGYTF
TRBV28 CASSGEKLFF
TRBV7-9 CASSSPTGVGYGYTF
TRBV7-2 CASSQAPGGPALGAQYF
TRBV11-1 CASSWDRGTETGELFF
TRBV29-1 CSVERAESSQGIQYF
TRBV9 CASSVSGGKGNQPQHF
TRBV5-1 CASNGASYEQYF
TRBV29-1 CSASLPGQANTEAFF
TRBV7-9 CASSRGGTANTEAFF
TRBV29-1 CSVESWPINTEAFF
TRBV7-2 CASSSRGLAVGETQYF
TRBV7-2 CASSLLPITGYEQYF
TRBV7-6 CASSLGDRGPYEQYF
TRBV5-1 CASSELEETQYF
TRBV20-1 CSAYTGDDCYTF
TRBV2 CASSMAGNTIYF
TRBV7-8 CASSRGGAGGYTF
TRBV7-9 CARGGGGGSNQPQHF
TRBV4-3 CASSQDLNGGQPQHF
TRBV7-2 CASSLDFTNSPLHF
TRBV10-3 CASSDRLEQYF
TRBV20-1 CSAQTGAGNSPLHF
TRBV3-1 CASSQEATDGYTF
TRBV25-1 CASSDRGASGETQYF
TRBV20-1 CSATQGQGEQYF
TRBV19 CASSPSSRGILDF
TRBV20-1 CSAERAGNTIYF
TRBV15 CATSRGTPYTDTQYF